This is a list of T cell receptor beta chains from one sample in a study of T cell responses to AZD1222 COVID-19 vaccine. Only in-frame clones appear in the TCRdb table, and some are missing; sequencing was by immunoSEQ multiplex PCR. There are about 84,000 clones in the sample; about 90% occur only once, and about 1.6% lies in the top ten. Sequenced here: peripheral blood, sampled on day 0 of AZD1222 vaccination. Receptors originate from an adult in good health. Both conserved end residues are part of each CDR3.

j_call,cdr3_length,v_call,cdr3_aa
TRBJ2-1,12,TRBV7-6,CASSLSGAWQFF
TRBJ2-1,14,TRBV6-5,CASTGQGASSSEFF
TRBJ1-2,15,TRBV19,CASSIQGGGRYGYTF
TRBJ2-5,13,TRBV18,CASSPPRGETQYF
TRBJ2-7,14,TRBV10-3,CAISEGTSSYEQYF
TRBJ2-7,13,TRBV11-2,CASSFSSSDLQYF
TRBJ2-7,14,TRBV5-8,CASSSREGPGEQYF
TRBJ1-6,11,TRBV14,CASSHGSPLHF
TRBJ2-2,13,TRBV27,CASTPQNTGELFF
TRBJ2-7,15,TRBV9,CASSPEGGDSYEQYF
TRBJ2-3,15,TRBV7-9,CASRPRESRSDTQYF
TRBJ1-2,12,TRBV28,CASSTDIHGYTF
TRBJ2-1,12,TRBV6-2/TRBV6-3,CASSYSRNEQFF
TRBJ2-1,13,TRBV3-1/TRBV3-2,CASSLSQGNEQFF
TRBJ2-1,15,TRBV18,CASSPNEVEGPEQFF
TRBJ1-2,16,TRBV9,CASSVATGGTYYGYTF
TRBJ1-2,15,TRBV5-1,CASSPRTGAGYGYTF
TRBJ1-3,13,TRBV5-1,CASSLEGGNTIYF
TRBJ2-7,12,TRBV27,CASRTGPHEQYF
TRBJ1-3,16,TRBV6-5,CASSYKQGAPGNTIYF
TRBJ1-1,15,TRBV19,CASSPLGGRRTEAFF
TRBJ2-2,13,TRBV14,CASSQQTTGELFF
TRBJ2-1,17,TRBV21-1,CASSKVRAGTLDNEQFF
TRBJ2-4,15,TRBV27,CASSSPGMGKNIQYF
TRBJ2-1,17,TRBV25-1,CASWTSGVGGSYNEQFF
TRBJ2-7,13,TRBV5-1,CASSSGQGNEQYF
TRBJ1-2,11,TRBV13,CASSQRGGYTF
TRBJ1-2,16,TRBV9,CASSEITGGASDGYTF
TRBJ1-6,15,TRBV7-8,CASSSNTGGVSPLHF
TRBJ1-5,16,TRBV5-4,CASSRGRTHSNQPQHF
TRBJ2-2,17,TRBV27,CASSFRLAGSGTGELFF
TRBJ2-2,13,TRBV11-1,CASSFVNTGELFF
TRBJ2-5,13,TRBV18,CASSPLDRETQYF
TRBJ2-5,15,TRBV2,CASSEEAGGPQTQYF
TRBJ2-2,14,TRBV5-4,CASSMQGRTGELFF
TRBJ2-7,13,TRBV18,CASSPTGVYEQYF
TRBJ1-2,14,TRBV18,CASSPRNSLYGYTF
TRBJ2-2,18,TRBV7-3,CASSLEGPLAGVTGELFF
TRBJ2-1,15,TRBV9,CASSPPLSSYNEQFF
TRBJ1-1,13,TRBV7-9,CASRLNSGTEAFF
TRBJ1-6,14,TRBV19,CASNGGGLGSPLHF
TRBJ2-1,15,TRBV5-1,CASRLAGAKYNEQFF
TRBJ1-4,16,TRBV3-1/TRBV3-2,CASSVGTLALIEKLFF
TRBJ1-6,14,TRBV3-1/TRBV3-2,CASSRGTENSPLHF
TRBJ1-3,13,TRBV7-2,CASSSGTRNTIYF
TRBJ2-7,12,TRBV29-1,CSVEGRDYEQYF